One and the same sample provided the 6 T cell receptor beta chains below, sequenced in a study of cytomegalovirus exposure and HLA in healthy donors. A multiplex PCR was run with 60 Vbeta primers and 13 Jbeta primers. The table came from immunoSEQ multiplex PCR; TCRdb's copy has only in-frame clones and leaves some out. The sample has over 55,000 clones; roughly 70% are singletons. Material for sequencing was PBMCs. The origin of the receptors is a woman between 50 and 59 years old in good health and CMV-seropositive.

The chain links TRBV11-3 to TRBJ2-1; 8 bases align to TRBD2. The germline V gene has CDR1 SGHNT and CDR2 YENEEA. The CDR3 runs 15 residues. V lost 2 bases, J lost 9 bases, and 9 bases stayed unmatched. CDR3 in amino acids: CASSLLAGGFGEQFF. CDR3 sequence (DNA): TGTGCCAGCAGCTTATTGGCGGGAGGTTTCGGTGAGCAGTTCTTC.

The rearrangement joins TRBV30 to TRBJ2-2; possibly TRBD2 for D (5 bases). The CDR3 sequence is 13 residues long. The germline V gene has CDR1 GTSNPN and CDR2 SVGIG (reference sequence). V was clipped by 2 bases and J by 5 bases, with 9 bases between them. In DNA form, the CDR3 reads TGTGCCTGGAGTAGAGGGCGGACCGGGGAGCTGTTTTTT. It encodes CAWSRGRTGELFF.

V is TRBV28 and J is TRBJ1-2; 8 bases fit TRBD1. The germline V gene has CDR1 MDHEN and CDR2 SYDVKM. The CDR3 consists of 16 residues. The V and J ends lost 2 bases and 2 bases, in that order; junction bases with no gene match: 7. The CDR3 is CASSLPGQEGNYGYTF. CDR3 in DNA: TGTGCCAGCAGTTTACCGGGACAGGAGGGGAACTATGGCTACACCTTC.

CDR3 sequence reads: CASSYSGQGGSYEQYF. CDR3 coding DNA: TGTGCCAGCAGTTACTCGGGACAGGGGGGATCCTACGAGCAGTACTTC. V and J are TRBV6-5 and TRBJ2-7, with 11 nucleotides matching TRBD1. V lost 0 bases, J lost 1 base, and 2 bases stayed unmatched. The germline CDR1 and CDR2 sequences are MNHEY and SVGAGI. There are 16 residues in the CDR3.

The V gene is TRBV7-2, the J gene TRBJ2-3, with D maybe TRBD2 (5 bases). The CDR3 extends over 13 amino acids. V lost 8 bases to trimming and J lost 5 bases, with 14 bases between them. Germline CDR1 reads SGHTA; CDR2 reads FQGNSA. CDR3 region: CASGSGSQDTQYF. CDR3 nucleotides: TGTGCCAGCGGGTCGGGAAGTCAAGATACGCAGTATTTT.

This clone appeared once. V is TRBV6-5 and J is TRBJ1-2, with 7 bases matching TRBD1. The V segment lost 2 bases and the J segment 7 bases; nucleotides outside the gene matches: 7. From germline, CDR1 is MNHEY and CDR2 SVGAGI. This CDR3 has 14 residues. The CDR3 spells CASSYERGRSGYTF. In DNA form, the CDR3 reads TGTGCCAGCAGTTACGAAAGGGGGCGCAGTGGCTACACCTTC.